This passage covers 23 T cell receptor beta chains from one sample sequenced in a study of blood T cell repertoires in COVID-19. TCRdb keeps only in-frame clones here, not all; method: immunoSEQ multiplex PCR. Here the sample spans around 140,000 clones, about 76% being singletons. The sequencing input was peripheral blood. The origin of the receptors is a human donor in a cohort sampled during active COVID-19.

The chain is built from TRBV20-1 and TRBJ1-2; the match to TRBD1 covers 8 bases. The J segment lost 9 bases and the V segment lost 6 bases, leaving 12 bases of the junction unmatched. Germline V lookup: CDR1 DFQATT, CDR2 SNEGSKA (reference sequence). The CDR3 loop spans 13 amino acids. CDR3: CSASRQGIGSYTF. The CDR3 DNA reads TGCAGTGCCAGTAGACAGGGGATAGGGAGCTACACCTTC.

J is TRBJ2-2 and V is TRBV24-1; possible D gene TRBD2, 6 bases. The V gene lost 7 bases and the J gene lost 3 bases, with 14 bases spanning the gap. This CDR3 contains 15 residues. Germline lookup yields CDR1 KGHDR and CDR2 SFDVKD. CDR3 sequence reads: CATRKTGVDTGELFF. As DNA, the CDR3 is TGTGCCACCAGGAAGACGGGAGTGGACACCGGGGAGCTGTTTTTT.

V gene TRBV3-1 (or the pseudogene TRBV3-2) combines with J gene TRBJ1-4; 8 positions agree with TRBD1. The CDR3 spans 18 residues. Germline CDR1 and CDR2: LGHDT and YNNKEL (reference sequence). V was pared by 1 base and J by 8 bases, with 15 bases of the junction left unmatched. The CDR3 spells CASSQGSSRTGPPEKLFF. The CDR3 bases are TGTGCCAGCAGCCAAGGGTCGTCGAGGACAGGGCCACCCGAAAAACTGTTTTTT.

J is TRBJ1-1 and V is TRBV6-5, with a possible D match to TRBD1 (6 bases). The V and J ends lost 2 bases and 4 bases respectively, with 8 bases between them. The germline CDR1 and CDR2 sequences are MNHEY and SVGAGI. There are 13 residues in the CDR3. CDR3 in amino acids: CASSYQGSTEAFF. The CDR3 DNA sequence: TGTGCCAGCAGTTACCAGGGGAGCACTGAAGCTTTCTTT.

This rearrangement joins TRBV5-1 to TRBJ2-7; 10 bases line up with TRBD2. Per the germline V gene, CDR1 is SGHRS and CDR2 is YFSETQ. V dropped 2 bases and J dropped 0; count of bases not matched to a gene: 2. The CDR3 sequence is 15 residues long. The CDR3 nucleotides read TGCGCCAGCAGCTTCACTAGCGGGGTCTCCTACGAGCAGTACTTC. Protein: CASSFTSGVSYEQYF.

The rearrangement uses TRBV5-6 and TRBJ2-1; the match to TRBD2 covers 10 bases. CDR3 length: 13 amino acids. Trimming at V came to 4 bases and at J to 13 bases, leaving 8 bases not matched to a gene. Germline values: CDR1 SGHDT, CDR2 YYEEEE. CDR3 sequence reads: CASSRLAGGDQFF. The DNA of the CDR3 is TGTGCCAGCAGCCGACTAGCGGGTGGGGATCAGTTCTTC.

The chain combines TRBV28 with TRBJ2-3, with 9 bases fitting TRBD1. The CDR3 covers 13 residues. Germline loops: CDR1 MDHEN, CDR2 SYDVKM. V dropped 10 bases and J dropped 6; count of bases not matched to a gene: 8. In DNA form, the CDR3 reads TGTGCCAAAAAGGGACAGGGTTTTGATACGCAGTATTTT. Protein: CAKKGQGFDTQYF.

The rearrangement joins TRBV3-1 (or the pseudogene TRBV3-2) to TRBJ2-7, with a tentative D call TRBD2 (6 bases). Germline V lookup: CDR1 LGHDT, CDR2 YNNKEL (reference sequence). This CDR3 spans 14 amino acids. Trimming pared 0 bases from V and 5 bases from J, leaving 11 bases between. Here the CDR3 DNA reads TGTGCCAGCAGCCAAGAGGGCCAGCGGGACGAGCAGTACTTC. This translates into CASSQEGQRDEQYF.

DNA of the CDR3: TGTGCCAGCAGTTCCCAAGGCGGTACGCAGTATTTT. Protein sequence: CASSSQGGTQYF. This rearrangement joins TRBV6-5 to TRBJ2-3; D unclear. This CDR3 region has 12 residues. CDR1 is MNHEY and CDR2 is SVGAGI in the germline V gene. Trimming pared 4 bases from V and 8 bases from J, leaving 10 bases between.

This chain joins TRBV5-5 and TRBJ1-1; no reliable D call. This CDR3 spans 14 amino acids. Per the germline V gene, CDR1 is SGHKS and CDR2 is YYEKEE (reference sequence). Trimming left V 5 bases short and J 4 bases short, with 15 bases between. CDR3 sequence (DNA): TGTGCCAGCAGTACACAGACCCTGGGCACTGAAGCTTTCTTT. It is translated as CASSTQTLGTEAFF.

The rearrangement links TRBV10-1 to TRBJ2-1; D unresolved. The CDR3 runs 11 residues. Deletions cut 7 bases from V and 5 bases from J, with 6 bases between. Germline assignment: CDR1 WNHNN and CDR2 SYGVQD (reference sequence). The CDR3 region is CASTYHNEQFF. The CDR3 DNA reads TGCGCCAGCACCTACCACAATGAGCAGTTCTTC.

V usage is TRBV7-8 and J usage is TRBJ2-7, with TRBD2 identical over 9 bases. J lost 0 bases, V lost 1 base, and 1 base had no gene match. This CDR3 has 15 residues. CDR1 is SGHVS, CDR2 FQNEAQ, per germline. The CDR3 region is CASSLELAGSYEQYF. The CDR3 DNA is TGTGCCAGCAGCTTAGAACTAGCGGGCTCCTACGAGCAGTACTTC.

The chain is built from TRBV10-3 and TRBJ2-3; 8 bases match TRBD2. CDR3 length: 15 residues. CDR1 and CDR2 (germline): ENHRY, SYGVKD. V lost 4 bases to trimming and J lost 5 bases; unmatched junction nucleotides: 8. In DNA form, the CDR3 reads TGTGCCATCAGTGCCCAGGAGCGGGAGTTAGATACGCAGTATTTT. Translation: CAISAQERELDTQYF.

This clone was seen a single time. V gene TRBV5-4 combines with J gene TRBJ1-3; no firm D call. The CDR3 sequence is 14 residues long. V lost 4 bases and J 0 bases, leaving 8 bases between the germline ends. Germline V gene data show CDR1 as SGHNT and CDR2 as YYREEE (reference sequence). The CDR3 spells CASSAGISGNTIYF. The CDR3 DNA reads as TGTGCCAGCAGCGCAGGAATCTCTGGAAACACCATATATTTT.

This chain links TRBV18 with TRBJ2-4; maybe TRBD1 (8 bases). Trimming shortened V by 2 bases and J by 10 bases, and 18 bases separated the two germline ends. Germline V gene lookup returns CDR1 KGHSH and CDR2 LQKENI. The CDR3 is 15 amino acids. Here the CDR3 DNA reads TGTGCCAGCTCACCAGGACAGGGAGGGACCCCTATTCAGTACTTC. This sequence encodes CASSPGQGGTPIQYF.

J is TRBJ2-7 and V is TRBV5-1, with 7 nucleotides matching TRBD1. The CDR3 has 16 residues. V lost 5 bases to trimming and J lost 7 bases; unmatched junction nucleotides: 18. Germline lookup yields CDR1 SGHRS and CDR2 YFSETQ. CDR3 DNA: TGCGCCAGCAGTTCAGAGAGGGACAGCTATCCGGGGGAGCAGTACTTC. Its protein is CASSSERDSYPGEQYF.

The rearrangement uses TRBV28 and TRBJ2-1; 7 nucleotides line up with TRBD2. Trimming at V came to 3 bases and at J to 12 bases, leaving 5 bases not matched to a gene. The germline V gene encodes CDR1 MDHEN and CDR2 SYDVKM. There are 12 residues in the CDR3. The DNA for the CDR3 is TGTGCCAGCAGTTTGCAGAGCGGGACGCAGTTCTTC. This codes for CASSLQSGTQFF.

The gene calls are TRBV19 and TRBJ2-5, with D perhaps matching TRBD1 (5 bases). The V end was cut by 3 bases, the J end by 6 bases, with 17 bases between. Germline V gene data show CDR1 as LNHDA and CDR2 as SQIVND (reference sequence). The CDR3 is 15 residues long. The DNA of the CDR3 is TGTGCCAGTAGTATCACACAGCAGGGTGTCCAGACCCAGTACTTC. As protein: CASSITQQGVQTQYF.

V and J are TRBV7-3 and TRBJ2-7, with 12 bases aligning to TRBD2. In germline, CDR1 is SGHTA, CDR2 FQGTGA. V lost 4 bases and J lost 7; bases outside the gene matches: 11. The CDR3 runs to 16 residues. The CDR3 nucleotides are TGTGCCAGCAGCTATGGACTAGCGGGATTTAATGAAGAGCAGTACTTC. Amino acids: CASSYGLAGFNEEQYF.

This chain joins TRBV7-9 and TRBJ2-7, with TRBD2 identical over 11 bases. This CDR3 spans 17 amino acids. Germline V CDR1 and CDR2: SEHNR, FQNEAQ (reference sequence). The V segment lost 10 bases and the J segment 1 base; nucleotides outside the gene matches: 15. CDR3 sequence reads: CAKRTGTSGKKSYEQYF. The DNA of the CDR3 is TGTGCCAAAAGAACGGGGACTAGCGGAAAAAAATCCTACGAGCAGTACTTC.

The chain is built from TRBV29-1 and TRBJ1-1; 7 bases map to TRBD1. The CDR3 covers 14 residues. Germline V gene lookup returns CDR1 SQVTM and CDR2 ANQGSEA. V shed 6 bases and J 3 bases; nucleotides not matched to a gene: 10. The CDR3 nucleotides are TGCAGCGTCGCAGAACAGACAGGGTACACTGAAGCTTTCTTT. Amino acids: CSVAEQTGYTEAFF.

The chain recombines TRBV29-1 with TRBJ1-6; no definite D call. V lost 4 bases and J 6 bases, leaving 10 bases between the germline ends. The germline V gene encodes CDR1 SQVTM and CDR2 ANQGSEA. The length of the CDR3 is 13 residues. CDR3 bases: TGCAGCGTTGGAGGTGACGGTAATTCACCCCTCCACTTT. This translates into CSVGGDGNSPLHF.

The genes are TRBV6-2 or TRBV6-3 and TRBJ2-7; D is undetermined. V shed 2 bases and J shed 12 bases, with 17 bases lying between them. The CDR3 spans 13 residues. The germline gives CDR1 MNHEY, CDR2 SVGEGT. The CDR3: CASSYDPAANPYF. As DNA, the CDR3 is TGTGCCAGCAGTTACGACCCTGCGGCCAACCCGTACTTC.